The 16 T cell receptor beta chains listed next were all sequenced from one sample in a study of cytomegalovirus exposure and HLA in healthy donors. Researchers ran the PCR with 60 Vbeta and 13 Jbeta primers. Method: immunoSEQ multiplex PCR; TCRdb's copy keeps in-frame clones and lacks some. The table has over 110,000 clones, 60% to 85% seen once. Sequencing was done on a sample of PBMCs. The receptor set was obtained from a man younger than 35 in good health and CMV-seronegative.

The chain joins TRBV7-8 to TRBJ2-2; TRBD1 matches 9 bases. The CDR3 is 15 amino acids. Trimming removed 3 bases from V and 6 bases from J; junction bases left unmatched: 5. Germline V CDR1 and CDR2: SGHVS, FQNEAQ. CDR3 region: CASSFQTGGPGELFF. Written as DNA, the CDR3 is TGTGCCAGCAGCTTTCAAACAGGGGGCCCCGGGGAGCTGTTTTTT.

The chain combines TRBV19 with TRBJ1-2, with a weak D call TRBD1 (6 bases). CDR1 is LNHDA, CDR2 SQIVND, per germline (reference sequence). Trimming left V 11 bases short and J 8 bases short, with 21 bases between. This CDR3 is built from 13 residues. The CDR3 loop reads CASTGSIWNGYTF. DNA for the CDR3: TGTGCCTCGACAGGCTCGATATGGAACGGCTACACCTTC.

With regard to this clone: Other DNA sequences of this sample code for an identical CDR3. The chain combines TRBV18 with TRBJ1-5; 7 bases fit TRBD1. Trimming at V came to 4 bases and at J to 1 base, leaving 1 base not matched to a gene. This CDR3 has 14 residues. Germline V gene sequence: CDR1 KGHSH, CDR2 LQKENI. The CDR3: CASSQGASNQPQHF. Here the CDR3 DNA reads TGTGCCAGCTCACAGGGGGCGAGCAATCAGCCCCAGCATTTT.

The rearrangement links TRBV5-1 to TRBJ2-1; 10 bases align to TRBD1. The germline V gene has CDR1 SGHRS and CDR2 YFSETQ. There are 17 residues in the CDR3. Trimming at V came to 4 bases and at J to 6 bases, leaving 13 bases not matched to a gene. CDR3 nucleotides: TGCGCCAGCAGCCCGACAGGGGGCCGCACAATAGGCAATGAGCAGTTCTTC. The encoded protein is CASSPTGGRTIGNEQFF.

About this clone itself: A read error may produce the germline difference seen at one junction end. The chain joins TRBV5-1 to TRBJ2-7; 7 positions agree with TRBD1. The CDR3 is 14 residues long. Germline V gives CDR1 SGHRS, CDR2 YFSETQ. The DNA for the CDR3 is TGCGCCAGCAGCTTTGACAGGGCTTCCTACGAGCAGTGCTTC. This sequence encodes CASSFDRASYEQCF.

The V and J genes are TRBV5-1 and TRBJ1-1; D remains ambiguous. V was trimmed by 7 bases and J by 1 base, leaving 5 bases between them. CDR1 is SGHRS, CDR2 YFSETQ, per germline. This CDR3 is 11 amino acids long. As DNA, the CDR3 is TGCGCCAGCGTCGGGAACACTGAAGCTTTCTTT. The encoded protein is CASVGNTEAFF.

This clone was observed once. The chain is built from TRBV6-5 and TRBJ2-7; a weak D match, TRBD2 (6 bases). This CDR3 has 14 residues. The V end lost 7 bases, the J end lost 1 base, and 14 bases lay between the germline ends. Germline values: CDR1 MNHEY, CDR2 SVGAGI. As DNA, the CDR3 is TGTGCCAGCATGACGGACGGAGGGTCCTACGAGCAGTACTTC. Its protein product is CASMTDGGSYEQYF.

V is TRBV4-3 and J is TRBJ2-2, with D perhaps matching TRBD1 (5 bases). This CDR3 is built from 14 residues. Trimming left V 4 bases short and J 1 base short, with 7 bases between. Germline V gene data show CDR1 as LGHNA and CDR2 as YSLEER. The CDR3 sequence: CASSRTMNTGELFF. CDR3 DNA: TGCGCCAGCAGCCGGACAATGAACACCGGGGAGCTGTTTTTT.

A note on this clone: The same CDR3 is also encoded by other DNA sequences in this sample. The chain uses TRBV19 and TRBJ1-5; no reliable D call. The CDR3 runs 16 residues. Germline assignment: CDR1 LNHDA and CDR2 SQIVND (reference sequence). Trimming stripped 5 bases from V and 5 bases from J, with 19 bases between. CDR3 DNA: TGTGCCAGTAGTCCACTGCTGAGGAGGGAGGATCAGCCCCAGCATTTT. This codes for CASSPLLRREDQPQHF.

The rearrangement uses TRBV7-8 and TRBJ1-1; D perhaps matches TRBD1 (5 bases). V lost 1 base and J lost 5, with 8 bases in between. Germline CDR1 is SGHVS and CDR2 is FQNEAQ. The CDR3 is 13 residues long. The CDR3 is CASSLGGATEAFF. CDR3 coding DNA: TGTGCCAGCAGCTTAGGGGGCGCGACTGAAGCTTTCTTT.

A word on this clone: A much more abundant neighbour one base away suggests this may be a read error. The chain is built from TRBV11-2 and TRBJ2-7; no firm D call. Germline V gene sequence: CDR1 SGHAT, CDR2 FQNNGV. The V end was cut by 2 bases, the J end by 0 bases, with 5 bases between. The length of the CDR3 is 13 residues. CDR3 amino acids: CASSLSSSYEQYF. DNA of the CDR3: TGTGCCAGCAGCTTATCCAGCTCCTACGAGCAGTACTTC.

The chain links TRBV5-1 to TRBJ1-1; D not resolved. Germline V gives CDR1 SGHRS, CDR2 YFSETQ. The CDR3 contains 12 residues. Trimming removed 4 bases from V and 6 bases from J, with 10 bases in between. This CDR3 reads CASSEEGAEAFF. The CDR3 DNA sequence: TGCGCCAGCAGCGAGGAGGGCGCTGAAGCTTTCTTT.

As to this clone: An end of the junction does not agree with germline; a read error may underlie this. This chain links TRBV2 with TRBJ2-1; D might be TRBD1 (5 bases). Germline values: CDR1 SNHLY, CDR2 FYNNEI. The CDR3 has 12 residues. The CDR3 loop is CASSDVDQGTVF. The CDR3 DNA reads TGTGCCAGCAGTGACGTTGATCAGGGAACGGTCTTC.

The chain couples TRBV7-9 to TRBJ1-1; D gene ambiguous. CDR3 size: 14 residues. Germline CDR1 is SEHNR and CDR2 is FQNEAQ (reference sequence). Trimming cost V 3 bases and J 1 base, with 9 bases left between them. The CDR3 region is CASSLGLPNTEAFF. CDR3 nucleotides: TGTGCCAGCAGCTTGGGCTTACCGAACACTGAAGCTTTCTTT.

The J gene is TRBJ2-7, the V gene TRBV7-2; 10 bases are a match to TRBD1. V shed 4 bases and J 5 bases; nucleotides not matched to a gene: 8. The CDR3 is 15 amino acids. Germline V gene data show CDR1 as SGHTA and CDR2 as FQGNSA. DNA of the CDR3: TGTGCCAGCAGCTCTGACAGGGGGCGCTTAGACGAGCAGTACTTC. Translating it yields CASSSDRGRLDEQYF. Supplemented by reference TRBV7-2 and TRBJ2-7, the full variable domain reads GAGVSQSPSNKVTEKGKDVELRCDPISGHTALYWYRQSLGQGLEFLIYFQGNSAPDKSGLPSDRFSAERTGGSVSTLTIQRTQQEDSAVYLCASSSDRGRLDEQYFGPGTRLTVT.

The CDR3 sequence is CASRGSVQGQIKGTEKLFF. Here the CDR3 DNA reads TGCGCCAGTCGGGGCTCTGTGCAGGGACAAATAAAAGGGACGGAAAAACTGTTTTTT. V and J are TRBV5-1 and TRBJ1-4; a possible D gene is TRBD1 (6 bases). Deletions cut 8 bases from V and 8 bases from J, with 34 bases between. This CDR3 has 19 amino acids. CDR1 is SGHRS and CDR2 is YFSETQ in the germline V gene.